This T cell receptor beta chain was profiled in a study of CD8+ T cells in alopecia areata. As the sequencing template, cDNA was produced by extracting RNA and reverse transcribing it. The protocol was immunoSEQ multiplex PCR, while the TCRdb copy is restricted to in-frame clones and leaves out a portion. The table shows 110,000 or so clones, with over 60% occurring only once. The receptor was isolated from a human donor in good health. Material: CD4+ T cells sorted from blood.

The CDR3 is CAGEGGIGETQYF. The CDR3 DNA reads TGTGCCGGGGAGGGCGGAATCGGTGAGACCCAGTACTTC. The chain recombines TRBV30 with TRBJ2-5, with 7 bases matching TRBD2. Trimming at V came to 8 bases and at J to 5 bases, leaving 11 bases not matched to a gene. The germline gives CDR1 GTSNPN, CDR2 SVGIG (reference sequence). The CDR3 runs to 13 residues.